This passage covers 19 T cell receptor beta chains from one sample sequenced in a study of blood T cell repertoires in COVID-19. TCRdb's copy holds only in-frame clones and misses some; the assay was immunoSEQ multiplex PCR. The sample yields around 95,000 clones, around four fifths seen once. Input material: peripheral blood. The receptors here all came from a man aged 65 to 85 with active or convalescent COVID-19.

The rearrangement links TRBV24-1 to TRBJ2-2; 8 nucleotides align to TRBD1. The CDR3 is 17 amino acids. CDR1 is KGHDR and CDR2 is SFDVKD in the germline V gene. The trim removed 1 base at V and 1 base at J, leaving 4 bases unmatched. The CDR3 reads CATSDFIGTGNTGELFF. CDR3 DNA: TGTGCCACCAGTGATTTCATAGGGACAGGGAACACCGGGGAGCTGTTTTTT.

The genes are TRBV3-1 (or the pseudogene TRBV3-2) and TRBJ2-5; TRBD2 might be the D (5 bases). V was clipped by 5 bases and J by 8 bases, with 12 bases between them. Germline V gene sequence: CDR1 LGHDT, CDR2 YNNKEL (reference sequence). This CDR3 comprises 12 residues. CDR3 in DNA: TGTGCCAGCAGCTCCCCTAGGACTACCCAGTACTTC. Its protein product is CASSSPRTTQYF.

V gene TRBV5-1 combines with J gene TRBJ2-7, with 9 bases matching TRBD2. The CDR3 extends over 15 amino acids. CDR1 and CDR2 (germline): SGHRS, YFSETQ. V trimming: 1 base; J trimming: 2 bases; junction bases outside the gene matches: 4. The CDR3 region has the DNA TGCGCCAGCAGCTTGCAGCTAGCGGGGACCTACGAGCAGTACTTC. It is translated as CASSLQLAGTYEQYF.

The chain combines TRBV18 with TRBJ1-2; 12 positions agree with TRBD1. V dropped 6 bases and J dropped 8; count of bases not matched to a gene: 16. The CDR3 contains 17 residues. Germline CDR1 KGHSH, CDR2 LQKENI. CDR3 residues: CASSQGQGATPNWGYTF. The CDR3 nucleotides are TGTGCCAGCTCCCAGGGACAGGGGGCCACCCCTAACTGGGGCTACACCTTC.

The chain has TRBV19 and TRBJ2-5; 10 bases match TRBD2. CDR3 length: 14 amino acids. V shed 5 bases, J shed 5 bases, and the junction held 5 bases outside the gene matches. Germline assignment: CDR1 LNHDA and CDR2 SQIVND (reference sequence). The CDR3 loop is CASSLSGRWETQYF. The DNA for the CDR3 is TGTGCCAGTAGTCTTAGCGGGAGGTGGGAGACCCAGTACTTC.

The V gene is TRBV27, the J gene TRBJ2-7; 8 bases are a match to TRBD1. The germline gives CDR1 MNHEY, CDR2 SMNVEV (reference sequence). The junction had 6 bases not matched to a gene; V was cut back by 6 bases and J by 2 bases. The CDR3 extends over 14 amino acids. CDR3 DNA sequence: TGTGCCAGCAGCTGGAGACAGGGGCCCTACGAGCAGTACTTC. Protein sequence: CASSWRQGPYEQYF.

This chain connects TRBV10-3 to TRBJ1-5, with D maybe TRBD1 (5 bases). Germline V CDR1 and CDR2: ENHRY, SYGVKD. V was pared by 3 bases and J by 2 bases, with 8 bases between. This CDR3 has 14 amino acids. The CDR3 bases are TGTGCCATCAGTGACGCGGGGGGCAATCAGCCCCAGCATTTT. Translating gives CAISDAGGNQPQHF.

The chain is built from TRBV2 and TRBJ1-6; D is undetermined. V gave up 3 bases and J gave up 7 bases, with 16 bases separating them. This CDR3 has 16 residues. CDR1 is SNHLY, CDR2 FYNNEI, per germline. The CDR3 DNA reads TGTGCCAGCAGTGACCGGGAGCCGGGAGGAAATTCACCCCTCCACTTT. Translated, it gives CASSDREPGGNSPLHF.

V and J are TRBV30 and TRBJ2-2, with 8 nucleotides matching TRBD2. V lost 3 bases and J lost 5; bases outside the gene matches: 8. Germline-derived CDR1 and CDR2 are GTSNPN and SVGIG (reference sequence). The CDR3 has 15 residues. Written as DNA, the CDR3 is TGTGCCTGGAGGAGGGGACTAGTCGGAACCGGGGAGCTGTTTTTT. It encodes CAWRRGLVGTGELFF.

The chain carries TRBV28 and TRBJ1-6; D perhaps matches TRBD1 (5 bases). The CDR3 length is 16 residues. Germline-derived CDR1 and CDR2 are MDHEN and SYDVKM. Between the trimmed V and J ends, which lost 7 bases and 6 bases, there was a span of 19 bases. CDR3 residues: CASKGLRNIFNSPLHF. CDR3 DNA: TGTGCCAGCAAGGGACTCCGGAACATTTTTAATTCACCCCTCCACTTT.

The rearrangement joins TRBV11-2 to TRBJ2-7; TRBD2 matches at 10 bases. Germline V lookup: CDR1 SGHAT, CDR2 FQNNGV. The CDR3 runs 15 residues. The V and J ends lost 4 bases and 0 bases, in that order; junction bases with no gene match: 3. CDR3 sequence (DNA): TGTGCCAGCAGCTCCACTAGCGGGATCTCCTACGAGCAGTACTTC. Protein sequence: CASSSTSGISYEQYF.

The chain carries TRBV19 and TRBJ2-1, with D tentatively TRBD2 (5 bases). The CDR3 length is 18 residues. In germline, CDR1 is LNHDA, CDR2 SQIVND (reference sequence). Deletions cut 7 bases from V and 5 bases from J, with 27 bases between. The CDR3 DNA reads TGTGCCAGTACCATCACCCTCTCTCCTAGCAGACATAACAATGAGCAGTTCTTC. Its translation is CASTITLSPSRHNNEQFF.

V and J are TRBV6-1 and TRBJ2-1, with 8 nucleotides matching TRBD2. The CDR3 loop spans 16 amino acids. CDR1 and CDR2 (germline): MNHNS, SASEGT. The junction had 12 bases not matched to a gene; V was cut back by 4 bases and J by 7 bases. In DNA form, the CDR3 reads TGTGCCAGCAGTGGATTAGCGGGATTTAATAGTAATGAGCAGTTCTTC. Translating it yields CASSGLAGFNSNEQFF.

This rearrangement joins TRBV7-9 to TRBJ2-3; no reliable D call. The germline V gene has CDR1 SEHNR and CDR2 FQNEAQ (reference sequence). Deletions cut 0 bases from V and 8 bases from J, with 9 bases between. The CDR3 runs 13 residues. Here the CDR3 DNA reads TGTGCCAGCAGCTTAGCAGAGGCGAGTACGCAGTATTTT. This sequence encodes CASSLAEASTQYF.

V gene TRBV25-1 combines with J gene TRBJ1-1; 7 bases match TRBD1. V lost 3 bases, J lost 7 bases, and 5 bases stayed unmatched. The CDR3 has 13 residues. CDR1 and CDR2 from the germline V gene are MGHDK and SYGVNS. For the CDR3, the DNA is TGTGCCAGCAGTGATGGGACAGCTATTGAAGCTTTCTTT. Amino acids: CASSDGTAIEAFF.

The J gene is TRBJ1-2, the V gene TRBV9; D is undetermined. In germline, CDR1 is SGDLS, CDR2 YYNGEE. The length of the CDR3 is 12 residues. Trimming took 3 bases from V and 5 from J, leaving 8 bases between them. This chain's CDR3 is CASSGFRYGYTF. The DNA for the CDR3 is TGTGCCAGCAGCGGGTTCCGGTATGGCTACACCTTC.

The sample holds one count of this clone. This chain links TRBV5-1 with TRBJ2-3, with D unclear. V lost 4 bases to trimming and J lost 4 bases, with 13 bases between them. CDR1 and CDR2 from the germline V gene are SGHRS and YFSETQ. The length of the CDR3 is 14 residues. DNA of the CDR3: TGCGCCAGCAGCCTGGCCCCGTCTGCAGATACGCAGTATTTT. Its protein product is CASSLAPSADTQYF.

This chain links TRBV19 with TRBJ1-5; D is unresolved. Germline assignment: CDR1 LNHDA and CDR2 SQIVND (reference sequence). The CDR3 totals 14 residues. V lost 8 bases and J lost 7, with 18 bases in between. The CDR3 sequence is CASLPTGMLQPQHF. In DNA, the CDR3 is TGTGCCAGTCTTCCTACGGGGATGTTACAGCCCCAGCATTTT.

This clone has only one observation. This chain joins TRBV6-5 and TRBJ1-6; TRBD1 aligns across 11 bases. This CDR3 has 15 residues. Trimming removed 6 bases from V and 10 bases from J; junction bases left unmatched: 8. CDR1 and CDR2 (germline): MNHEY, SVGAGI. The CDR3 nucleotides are TGTGCCAGCAGGAACGGGGGACAGGGGGAATCACCCCTCCACTTT. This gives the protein CASRNGGQGESPLHF.